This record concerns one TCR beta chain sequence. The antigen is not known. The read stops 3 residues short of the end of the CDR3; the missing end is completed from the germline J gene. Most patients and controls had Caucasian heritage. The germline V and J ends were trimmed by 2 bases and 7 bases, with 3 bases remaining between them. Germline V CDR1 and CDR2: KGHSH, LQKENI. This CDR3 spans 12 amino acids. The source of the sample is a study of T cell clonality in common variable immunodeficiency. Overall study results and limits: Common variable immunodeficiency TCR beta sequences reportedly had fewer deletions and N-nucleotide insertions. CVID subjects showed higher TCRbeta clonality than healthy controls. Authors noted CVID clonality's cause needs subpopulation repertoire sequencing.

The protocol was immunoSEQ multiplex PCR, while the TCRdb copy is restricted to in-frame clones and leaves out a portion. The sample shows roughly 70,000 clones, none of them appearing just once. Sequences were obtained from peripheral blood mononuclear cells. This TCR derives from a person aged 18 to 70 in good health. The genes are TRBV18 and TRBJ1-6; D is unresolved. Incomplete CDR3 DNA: TGTGCCAGCTCACCATTAAATTCACCC. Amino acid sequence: CASSPLNSP. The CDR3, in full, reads CASSPLNSPLHF.